This TCR beta chain came from a study of breast tumors, draining lymph nodes, adjacent tissues. CDR3 size: 15 residues. The V gene's germline CDR1 is MNHNS and CDR2 SASEGT. V gave up 6 bases and J gave up 7 bases, with 21 bases separating them. This clonotype has ten or more counts. The lymph nodes were axillary draining lymph nodes from breast cancer patients. TCRdb re-derived calls from the multiplex PCR reads in MiXCR, one entry per CDR3 protein. The top ten hold 2% to 2.5% of the sample, which has 75,000 to 100,000 distinct CDR3 sequences, roughly 19% seen once. V gene TRBV6-1 combines with J gene TRBJ2-5; D might be TRBD1 (6 bases). The sample was axillary lymph node tissue. This receptor was identified in a female donor with breast cancer. Some clones in this sample may be carry-over from other donors' samples. CDR3 DNA sequence: TGTGCCAGCAGAAGGGAGACAGGTTGGGACGGGACCCAGTACTTC. Translated: CASRRETGWDGTQYF.